This T cell receptor (beta chain) was identified in a study of blood T cell repertoires in COVID-19 (dated by TCRdb to 2018 to 2021). Regarding the study in general: Samples from collaborators originated in the United States, Italy and Spain and spanned both the acute and convalescent phases of COVID-19. The prospective study material was composed of cDNA or gDNA derived from T cells, B-cell-depleted T cells, or PBMCs. Deeply sampled blood TCRbeta repertoires from subjects exposed to, actively infected with, or recovered from COVID-19 were included in the dataset. The repertoires were released in a freely available public database meant as a resource for research on the immune response to SARS-CoV-2. The samples were drawn from the first 160 participants of the ongoing ImmuneRACE study and from roughly 1,300 subjects provided by 6 global collaborators. Nearly every sample came with metadata listing a de-identified subject ID, COVID-19 status, age in years and sex. Where available, HLA class I and class II types were taken from metadata supplied by the sample provider and were not determined by assay-based typing. The paper's findings and limits, for the study overall: How much clinical and demographic metadata was included differed by source and by participant, and the metadata was provided uncurated.

The immunoSEQ Assay, a bias-controlled multiplex PCR, was used to amplify TCRbeta CDR3 regions from genomic DNA. Per the source publication's procedure: The number of nucleated cells in each sample was estimated by amplification of reference gene primers within the assay. Sequence reads were collapsed and filtered to measure the absolute abundance of every unique TCRbeta CDR3 rearrangement. For each sample, productive Simpson clonality was calculated by taking the square root of Simpson's diversity index across productive rearrangements. In TCRdb, the immuneACCESS table is reduced to in-frame sequences with V and J assigned. These tables do not hold every clone; where another copy was compared, an unresolved V gene accounts for under half, and the others remain unexplained. D and trimming come from the DNA, and the V and J calls and clone size come from that table. A total of under 65,000 clones appear in this sample, less than 85% of them only once. Around 14% of the sample rests with the top ten.

Reading from cysteine to phenylalanine, the CDR3 counts 16 amino acids. The DNA shown is the 48-base CDR3, in frame from base 1. Here V drops 4 bases and J drops 2 bases, and the junction holds 7 bases not matched to any gene. CDR1 and CDR2, looked up from the germline V gene, are MNHEY and SVGAGI. Details on this clone: Its recognized antigen is unknown. Base qualities are not provided; no much larger clone lies one nucleotide away.

Whole blood was collected in K2EDTA tubes by collaborating institutions according to the institutions' own protocols. For TCRbeta analysis, collaborators shipped samples as frozen whole blood, isolated PBMCs, or DNA extracted from either of those sample types. The chain couples TRBV6-5 to TRBJ1-2, and 10 junctional nucleotides match TRBD1. The source material was peripheral blood. The TCR sequence derives from a woman aged 70 to 79 with acute or convalescent COVID-19. The CDR3 reads as follows: CASSWAPTGGNYGYTF. The nucleotide sequence is given as TGTGCCAGCAGTTGGGCCCCGACAGGGGGCAACTATGGCTACACCTTC.